Listed below are T cell receptor beta chains from one sample, sequenced in a study of shared clonotypes between healthy human individuals. Sequencing used immunoSEQ multiplex PCR; TCRdb keeps in-frame clones, though not all of them. Of 2,500,000 or so clones in the sample, 85% to 95% were seen once. The sample comprised naive CD4+ T cells from PBMCs. The receptor source for this set is a man younger than 30 in good health. Some clones in this sample may be carry-over from other donors' samples. Both conserved end residues are part of each CDR3. A D gene is named only where the DNA matches it firmly. Rows give clone size only sometimes, using once, few, many, or a class for an expanded clone.

>TRBJ1-2|NA|TRBV5-1|TRBD1
TGCGCCAGCAGCTTGGCCCCGAAGGGGACAGGGGACGGCTATGGCTACACCTTC
CASSLAPKGTGDGYGYTF
>TRBJ1-1|NA|TRBV7-9|NA
TGTGCCAGCAGCTCAATTGGGGCCAACACTGAAGCTTTCTTT
CASSSIGANTEAFF
>TRBJ1-1|NA|TRBV5-1|NA
TGCGCCAGCAGCTTGGTACCGGGGGCGGGAGGAACTGAAGCTTTCTTT
CASSLVPGAGGTEAFF
>TRBJ1-2|NA|TRBV19|NA
TGTGCCAGTAGGATAACAGGGACTTCGGGTTACACCTTC
CASRITGTSGYTF
>TRBJ2-2|NA|TRBV10-3|NA
TGTGCCACGACGGACCCTAAGGACACCGGGGAGCTGTTTTTT
CATTDPKDTGELFF
>TRBJ1-2|NA|TRBV9|TRBD1
TGTGCCAGCCACAGGGGTCCCAACTATGGCTACACCTTC
CASHRGPNYGYTF
>TRBJ2-7|NA|TRBV5-1|TRBD2
TGCGCCAGCAGCGAAGGGGGACTAGCGGACTCCTACGAGCAGTACTTC
CASSEGGLADSYEQYF
>TRBJ1-2|NA|TRBV25-1|NA
TGTGCCTCTACTCGGGGAGTAGGTTTTGGCTACACCTTC
CASTRGVGFGYTF
>TRBJ2-7|NA|TRBV30|TRBD2
TGTGCCTGGAGTCCTCGTGGGCGGGAGGGAGACTACGAGCAGTACTTC
CAWSPRGREGDYEQYF
>TRBJ1-2|NA|TRBV10-2|NA
TGCGCCAGCAGCTTAATCTGGTACTATGGCTACACCTTC
CASSLIWYYGYTF
>TRBJ2-1|NA|TRBV7-3|TRBD2
TGTGCCAGCAGCTTCTTAGCGGGAGCAAAAAATGAGCAGTTCTTC
CASSFLAGAKNEQFF
>TRBJ1-6|NA|TRBV5-8|TRBD1
TGTGCCAGCAGCTACAGGGGCCTTAATTCACCCCTCCACTTT
CASSYRGLNSPLHF
>TRBJ2-7|NA|TRBV6-5|TRBD1
TGTGCCAGCAGAAGGGGACAGGCGTCCTACGAGCAGTACTTC
CASRRGQASYEQYF
>TRBJ2-3|NA|TRBV19|NA
TGTGCCAGTAACAGCAGGACCACAGATACGCAGTATTTT
CASNSRTTDTQYF
>TRBJ2-2|NA|TRBV18|TRBD1
TGTGCCAGCTCATGGACAGGGGGTAACACCGGGGAGCTGTTTTTT
CASSWTGGNTGELFF
>TRBJ2-5|NA|TRBV7-2|NA
TGTGCCAGCAGCTTAATACTAGCAGAAGAGACCCAGTACTTC
CASSLILAEETQYF
>TRBJ2-1|NA|TRBV9|TRBD2
TGTGCCAGCAGCGCCACTAGCGGGACCTACAATGAGCAGTTCTTC
CASSATSGTYNEQFF
>TRBJ2-7|NA|TRBV7-2|NA
TGTGCCAGCAGCTCTGCGTACGAGCAGTACTTC
CASSSAYEQYF
>TRBJ1-5|NA|TRBV6-1|NA
TGTGCCAGCAGTGACGGGGATCAGCCCCAGCATTTT
CASSDGDQPQHF
>TRBJ1-5|NA|TRBV15|TRBD1
TGTGCCACCAGCAGAGGGACAGGGAGTCAGCCCCAGCATTTT
CATSRGTGSQPQHF
>TRBJ2-3|NA|TRBV29-1|NA
TGCAGCGCTGACGGATCCACAGATCAAGATACGCAGTATTTT
CSADGSTDQDTQYF
>TRBJ2-2|NA|TRBV9|TRBD2
TGTGCCAGCAGCGTACCAGCGGGACGTGAGGTCGGGGAGCTGTTTTTT
CASSVPAGREVGELFF
>TRBJ2-2|once|TRBV28|TRBD2
TGTGCCAGCAGCTTAGCGGGAGTGGACACCGGGGAGCTGTTTTTT
CASSLAGVDTGELFF
>TRBJ1-2|few|TRBV7-2|NA
TGTGCCAGCAGCCGGGGTGGGGGCGCCTATGGCTACACCTTC
CASSRGGGAYGYTF
>TRBJ2-3|NA|TRBV28|NA
TGTGCCAGCAGCTCCGGGGCAGAGAGCACAGATACGCAGTATTTT
CASSSGAESTDTQYF
>TRBJ2-5|NA|TRBV7-7|NA
TGTGCCAGCAGCTCGGCCCAAGAGACCCAGTACTTC
CASSSAQETQYF
>TRBJ2-3|NA|TRBV30|NA
TGTGCCTGGACCTCCCGGCGAAGTTACGGGGCTGGGCCCCCCACAGATACGCAGTATTTT
CAWTSRRSYGAGPPTDTQYF
>TRBJ2-3|NA|TRBV18|TRBD2
TGTGCCAGCTCCCTGGGACTAGCGGAGGGGACAGATACGCAGTATTTT
CASSLGLAEGTDTQYF
>TRBJ2-3|NA|TRBV9|NA
TGTGCCAGCAGCGTAGCTTTGGATACGCAGTATTTT
CASSVALDTQYF
>TRBJ2-7|NA|TRBV27|NA
TGTGCCAGCAGTTTCGGACCCGACTACGAGCAGTACTTC
CASSFGPDYEQYF
>TRBJ1-1|NA|TRBV5-1|NA
TGCGCCAGCAGCCTCGACTGGACTGAAGCTTTCTTT
CASSLDWTEAFF
>TRBJ2-7|once|TRBV18|NA
TGTGCCAGCTCCGGGACCTCGACCTACGAGCAGTACTTC
CASSGTSTYEQYF
>TRBJ1-5|few|TRBV29-1|NA
TGCAGCGTTGTGCCACAGGGCGATCAGCCCCAGCATTTT
CSVVPQGDQPQHF
>TRBJ2-2|NA|TRBV7-3|NA
TGTGCCAGCAGCCTAATGGGGTCCACCGGGGAGCTGTTTTTT
CASSLMGSTGELFF
>TRBJ2-1|NA|TRBV7-2|TRBD2
TGTGCCAGCAGCTTAGGAGGGACTAGGTCCTACAATGAGCAGTTCTTC
CASSLGGTRSYNEQFF
>TRBJ1-6|NA|TRBV28|TRBD1
TGTGCCAGCAGGGGACAGGAGGTCCGTAATTCACCCCTCCACTTT
CASRGQEVRNSPLHF